Listed here are 30 T cell receptor beta chains from one sample, sequenced in a study of graft-versus-host responses after intestinal transplantation. Generated by immunoSEQ multiplex PCR, the TCRdb table keeps only in-frame clones and is missing some. The table shows more than 80,000 clones, with around 83% occurring only once. Antigens for these TCRs are unknown. Source: unstimulated CD8+ T cells sorted from spleen or lymph node cells, taken before intestinal transplant. These receptors originate from a human donor who received an intestinal transplant.

The sample holds a few counts of this clone. A read error is the likely source, as a far larger clone sits one nucleotide away. The chain is built from TRBV28 and TRBJ2-5; D is perhaps TRBD1 (8 bases). The CDR3 spans 19 residues. V lost 2 bases and J 1 base, leaving 23 bases between the germline ends. The germline V gene has CDR1 MDHEN and CDR2 SYDVKM. CDR3 sequence (DNA): TGTGCCAGCAGTTTAGCGATACAGGGGGGGGTCCAGGTCCAAGAGACCCAGTACTTC. Its protein is CASSLAIQGGVQVQETQYF. Full variable domain (rest looked up from reference TRBV28 and TRBJ2-5): DVKVTQSSRYLVKRTGEKVFLECVQDMDHENMFWYRQDPGLGLRLIYFSYDVKMKEKGDIPEGYSVSREKKERFSLILESASTNQTSMYLCASSLAIQGGVQVQETQYFGPGTRLLVL.

This rearrangement joins TRBV19 to TRBJ1-1; 8 bases fit TRBD1. Germline CDR1 LNHDA, CDR2 SQIVND (reference sequence). CDR3 size: 15 residues. The ends lost 5 bases at V and 3 bases at J; junction bases unmatched: 8. The CDR3 here is CASSLRGRMYTEAFF. As DNA, the CDR3 is TGTGCCAGTAGTCTCAGGGGGCGAATGTACACTGAAGCTTTCTTT.

This clone was detected a few times. The V and J genes are TRBV4-1 and TRBJ1-1, with 7 bases matching TRBD1. The CDR3 sequence is 15 residues long. In germline, CDR1 is MGHRA, CDR2 YSYEKL. V was pared by 3 bases and J by 3 bases, with 7 bases of the junction left unmatched. In nucleotides, the CDR3 is TGCGCCAGCAGCCAGCCTTACAGGGGCGACACTGAAGCTTTCTTT. It encodes CASSQPYRGDTEAFF.

This clone was detected once. V is TRBV11-2 and J is TRBJ1-1, with no clear D. This CDR3 has 12 residues. Germline V gives CDR1 SGHAT, CDR2 FQNNGV. The V and J ends lost 1 base and 3 bases respectively, with 3 bases between them. CDR3 sequence: CASSLGDTEAFF. CDR3 bases: TGTGCCAGCAGCTTAGGTGACACTGAAGCTTTCTTT. The full variable domain, in which reference TRBV11-2 and TRBJ1-1 provide the parts outside the CDR3, is EAGVAQSPRYKIIEKRQSVAFWCNPISGHATLYWYQQILGQGPKLLIQFQNNGVVDDSQLPKDRFSAERLKGVDSTLKIQPAKLEDSAVYLCASSLGDTEAFFGQGTRLTVV.

The rearrangement joins TRBV7-9 to TRBJ2-1; 13 bases align to TRBD2. V trimming: 6 bases; J trimming: 7 bases; junction bases outside the gene matches: 3. The CDR3 covers 14 residues. The germline gives CDR1 SEHNR, CDR2 FQNEAQ (reference sequence). CDR3 in DNA: TGTGCCAGCAGGCGGACTAGCGGGAGAAATGAGCAGTTCTTC. It encodes CASRRTSGRNEQFF.

The chain combines TRBV6-5 with TRBJ1-2; 8 bases are shared with TRBD1. Trimming removed 2 bases from V and 14 bases from J; junction bases left unmatched: 7. This CDR3 region has 12 residues. Germline V lookup: CDR1 MNHEY, CDR2 SVGAGI. CDR3 in DNA: TGTGCCAGCAGTTACCCCGACAGGGGCCAGACCTTC. It specifies CASSYPDRGQTF.

The chain recombines TRBV7-2 with TRBJ2-7; 10 bases align to TRBD2. V lost 3 bases and J lost 6; bases outside the gene matches: 14. This CDR3 is 17 amino acids long. The V gene's germline CDR1 is SGHTA and CDR2 FQGNSA. Written as DNA, the CDR3 is TGTGCCAGCAGCTTTGGGCTAGCGGGAGCTGGGTCCCTCGAGCAGTACTTC. It is translated as CASSFGLAGAGSLEQYF.

The chain combines TRBV28 with TRBJ2-3, with unresolved D. Between the trimmed V and J ends, which lost 2 bases and 4 bases, there was a span of 7 bases. The length of the CDR3 is 13 residues. Per germline, CDR1 MDHEN and CDR2 SYDVKM. The CDR3 here is CASSLGEADTQYF. CDR3 bases: TGTGCCAGCAGTTTAGGCGAGGCAGATACGCAGTATTTT.

The V and J genes are TRBV2 and TRBJ2-6; possibly TRBD2 for D (6 bases). CDR1 and CDR2 from the germline V gene are SNHLY and FYNNEI. This CDR3 has 12 residues. Trimming took 8 bases from V and 5 from J, leaving 7 bases between them. CDR3 region: CASGGRANVLTF. CDR3 DNA: TGTGCCAGCGGGGGGAGGGCCAACGTCCTGACTTTC.

This clone was counted a few times. The chain recombines TRBV27 with TRBJ1-2; D is possibly TRBD1 (6 bases). Germline V CDR1 and CDR2: MNHEY, SMNVEV (reference sequence). This CDR3 comprises 13 residues. The V gene lost 8 bases and the J gene lost 7 bases, with 17 bases spanning the gap. The CDR3 loop is CASGIGGTAGYTF. CDR3 nucleotides: TGTGCCAGCGGAATCGGGGGCACTGCTGGCTACACCTTC.

The chain carries TRBV2 and TRBJ2-3; D is possibly TRBD1 (6 bases). The CDR3 is 13 residues long. V gave up 5 bases and J gave up 1 base, with 7 bases separating them. Germline CDR1 SNHLY, CDR2 FYNNEI. The CDR3 DNA is TGTGCCAGCAGTTGGACAGGCACAGATACGCAGTATTTT. This codes for CASSWTGTDTQYF.

V gene TRBV10-2 combines with J gene TRBJ1-1; D is uncertain. V was shortened by 6 bases and J by 0 bases, with 11 bases between the two germline ends. Germline loops: CDR1 WSHSY, CDR2 SAAADI. The CDR3 sequence is 14 residues long. CDR3 DNA sequence: TGCGCCAGCAGAGATCAGACCTTGAACACTGAAGCTTTCTTT. Encoded protein: CASRDQTLNTEAFF.

The genes are TRBV5-6 and TRBJ2-3; D is tentatively TRBD1 or TRBD2 (5 bases each). Germline V lookup: CDR1 SGHDT, CDR2 YYEEEE. V was trimmed by 4 bases and J by 6 bases, leaving 18 bases between them. CDR3 length equals 15 residues. In DNA, the CDR3 is TGTGCCAGCAGCGGGGACCCGACCTTCCATGATACGCAGTATTTT. This encodes CASSGDPTFHDTQYF.

The chain recombines TRBV21-1 with TRBJ2-2; the D call of TRBD1 is as the table states it, not checked on the DNA. TRBV21-1 is classified as a pseudogene. CDR3 length: 18 amino acids. The CDR3 spells CASSIHIPGQGCTGELFF. Written as DNA, the CDR3 is TGTGCCAGCAGCATACACATACCGGGACAGGGGTGTACCGGGGAGCTGTTTTTT.

The V and J genes are TRBV5-4 and TRBJ1-2; D remains ambiguous. The CDR3 is 11 residues long. Germline V gene lookup returns CDR1 SGHNT and CDR2 YYREEE (reference sequence). V lost 5 bases and J lost 2, with 4 bases in between. CDR3 nucleotides: TGTGCCAGCAGTTTGAACTATGGCTACACCTTC. This translates into CASSLNYGYTF. Using reference TRBV5-4 and TRBJ1-2 for the parts outside the CDR3, the full variable domain is ETGVTQSPTHLIKTRGQQVTLRCSSQSGHNTVSWYQQALGQGPQFIFQYYREEENGRGNFPPRFSGLQFPNYSSELNVNALELDDSALYLCASSLNYGYTFGSGTRLTVV.

DNA for the CDR3: TGTGCCAGCAGTTTACTCACTAGCGGGGGGGCGTGGGAGCTGTTTTTT. Protein product: CASSLLTSGGAWELFF. The chain recombines TRBV27 with TRBJ2-2; 13 bases are shared with TRBD2. Germline CDR1 and CDR2: MNHEY and SMNVEV (reference sequence). Germline trimming cut 2 bases from V and 9 bases from J; bases unmatched to any gene: 6. The CDR3 is made up of 16 amino acids.

This chain links TRBV11-2 with TRBJ1-6; possible D gene TRBD1, 6 bases. V shed 5 bases and J shed 3 bases, with 14 bases lying between them. Germline V CDR1 and CDR2: SGHAT, FQNNGV. The CDR3 contains 16 residues. Here the CDR3 reads CASSPPGASYNSPLHF. CDR3 DNA sequence: TGTGCCAGCAGCCCTCCGGGGGCTAGCTATAATTCACCCCTCCACTTT.

This clone was counted a few times. The CDR3 sequence is CAIRAPGDRYEQYF. In DNA form, the CDR3 reads TGTGCCATCAGAGCCCCCGGGGACCGATACGAGCAGTACTTC. V and J are TRBV10-3 and TRBJ2-7; D tentatively reads TRBD1 or TRBD2 (5 bases each). This CDR3 is built from 14 residues. V was shortened by 6 bases and J by 4 bases, with 16 bases between the two germline ends. Germline values: CDR1 ENHRY, CDR2 SYGVKD.

In regard to this clone: At one boundary the junction diverges from the germline segment, which might be a read error. The V gene is TRBV7-7, the J gene TRBJ2-1; 9 positions agree with TRBD2. This CDR3 spans 15 amino acids. The V gene's germline CDR1 is SSHAT and CDR2 FNYEAQ (reference sequence). CDR3 sequence (DNA): TGTGCTAGCAGCCCCTGGGCGGGAGGGCCGGATGAGCAGTTCTTC. The encoded protein is CASSPWAGGPDEQFF.

This sequence joins TRBV28 and TRBJ1-5; D is possibly TRBD1 (5 bases). This CDR3 has 13 amino acids. V gave up 1 base and J gave up 5 bases, with 6 bases separating them. Germline lookup yields CDR1 MDHEN and CDR2 SYDVKM. CDR3 amino acids: CASSLSGDQPQHF. DNA for the CDR3: TGTGCCAGCAGTTTATCGGGGGATCAGCCCCAGCATTTT. Full variable domain (missing parts from reference TRBV28 and TRBJ1-5): DVKVTQSSRYLVKRTGEKVFLECVQDMDHENMFWYRQDPGLGLRLIYFSYDVKMKEKGDIPEGYSVSREKKERFSLILESASTNQTSMYLCASSLSGDQPQHFGDGTRLSIL.

The chain uses TRBV5-4 and TRBJ2-1; 11 bases agree with TRBD1. The ends lost 5 bases at V and 3 bases at J; junction bases unmatched: 10. The CDR3 spans 17 residues. The germline V gene encodes CDR1 SGHNT and CDR2 YYREEE (reference sequence). CDR3 sequence reads: CASSPSIGTGGYNEQFF. The CDR3 DNA follows: TGTGCCAGCAGTCCGTCGATAGGGACAGGGGGCTACAATGAGCAGTTCTTC.

This chain uses TRBV18 with TRBJ1-2; a possible D gene is TRBD1 (5 bases). Trimming shortened V by 9 bases and J by 4 bases, and 18 bases separated the two germline ends. This CDR3 region has 14 residues. Germline CDR1 is KGHSH and CDR2 is LQKENI. CDR3 amino acids: CASDSWGMTYGYTF. Written as DNA, the CDR3 is TGTGCCAGTGACTCCTGGGGGATGACCTATGGCTACACCTTC.

The J gene is TRBJ2-3, the V gene TRBV7-2; weak D call: TRBD2 (6 bases). V was clipped by 5 bases and J by 4 bases, with 13 bases between them. Per the germline V gene, CDR1 is SGHTA and CDR2 is FQGNSA. This CDR3 is 14 amino acids long. DNA for the CDR3: TGTGCCAGCAGCCTGTGGGAGGTGGCAGATACGCAGTATTTT. Its protein is CASSLWEVADTQYF. The full variable domain, its missing parts supplied by reference TRBV7-2 and TRBJ2-3, is GAGVSQSPSNKVTEKGKDVELRCDPISGHTALYWYRQSLGQGLEFLIYFQGNSAPDKSGLPSDRFSAERTGGSVSTLTIQRTQQEDSAVYLCASSLWEVADTQYFGPGTRLTVL.

The chain carries TRBV20-1 and TRBJ2-3; no reliable D call. Germline V CDR1 and CDR2: DFQATT, SNEGSKA (reference sequence). Trimming stripped 2 bases from V and 6 bases from J, with 3 bases between. The CDR3 runs to 10 residues. This CDR3 reads CSARWDTQYF. The CDR3 DNA sequence: TGCAGTGCTAGATGGGATACGCAGTATTTT.

The genes are TRBV29-1 and TRBJ2-3; D unclear. Per the germline V gene, CDR1 is SQVTM and CDR2 is ANQGSEA. This CDR3 comprises 14 residues. V gave up 2 bases and J gave up 2 bases, with 11 bases separating them. The CDR3 here is CSVESQENTDTQYF. In DNA form, the CDR3 reads TGCAGCGTTGAAAGTCAAGAAAACACAGATACGCAGTATTTT.

The genes are TRBV6-6 and TRBJ1-2, with a tentative D call TRBD1 (6 bases). V lost 4 bases and J 8 bases, leaving 20 bases between the germline ends. CDR1 and CDR2 from the germline V gene are MNHNY and SVGAGI (reference sequence). The CDR3 extends over 15 amino acids. The CDR3 is CASSFFQGILAGYTF. DNA of the CDR3: TGTGCCAGCAGTTTCTTTCAGGGGATATTAGCAGGCTACACCTTC.

Of note for this clone: At one of its ends the junction is not consistent with the germline gene, which may arise from a read error. Other nucleotide sequences from this sample produce the same CDR3. The genes are TRBV15 and TRBJ2-1; 16 bases agree with TRBD2. The CDR3 consists of 20 residues. Looked up from germline, CDR1 is LNHNV and CDR2 is YYDKDF (reference sequence). The CDR3 coding sequence is TGCGCCACCAGCAGAGAGGAGTGGGGACTAGCGGGGGGGCCCTACAATGAGCAGTTCTTC. Translated, it gives CATSREEWGLAGGPYNEQFF.

The V and J genes are TRBV25-1 and TRBJ1-2; a weak D match, TRBD1 (5 bases). Per germline, CDR1 MGHDK and CDR2 SYGVNS. The ends were cut back, 6 bases at V and 4 bases at J, with 15 bases in the middle. The CDR3 runs to 14 residues. The CDR3 coding sequence is TGTGCCAGCAGCTTAGGGCAGGGACTCTATGGCTACACCTTC. As protein: CASSLGQGLYGYTF.

The V gene is TRBV7-2, the J gene TRBJ2-2; 9 bases line up with TRBD2. CDR3 length: 14 residues. Germline V CDR1 and CDR2: SGHTA, FQGNSA. J was trimmed by 8 bases and V by 4 bases; bases with no gene match: 5. DNA of the CDR3: TGTGCCAGCAGCTATATAGCGGGAGCGGGGGAGCTGTTTTTT. Translated, it gives CASSYIAGAGELFF.

Worth noting for this clone: Only one base separates this from a far larger clonotype, so it likely reflects a read error. The chain employs TRBV28 and TRBJ2-5, with D possibly TRBD1 on 8 matching bases. Looked up from germline, CDR1 is MDHEN and CDR2 is SYDVKM. This CDR3 spans 19 amino acids. CDR3 DNA sequence: TGTTCCAGCAGTTTAGTGATACAGGGGGGGGTCCAGGTCCAAGAGACCCAGTACTTC. Its translation: CSSSLVIQGGVQVQETQYF.